This T cell receptor (beta chain) is drawn from a study of CD8 T cells in ankylosing spondylitis. Study-wide points: Reported data indicate significant enrichment of disease-linked clones within matched ankylosing spondylitis synovial fluid.

This clonotype was seen only a few times. What it binds is unknown. There are 15 residues in the CDR3. The V and J ends lost 0 bases and 1 base respectively, with 7 bases between them. CDR1 LGHDT and CDR2 YNNKEL come from the germline V gene (reference sequence). The authors made TCR beta libraries by quantitative 5'-RACE with molecular barcodes. TCRdb itself ran the 5' RACE reads through MiXCR, one entry per CDR3 protein. The profile shows about 280,000 distinct CDR3 sequences, 15% to 25% of them singletons. Specimen: blood, either unsorted or a sorted T cell fraction (not recorded which). This sequence was found in a male donor with ankylosing spondylitis or in good health (not recorded which). This chain connects TRBV3-1 to TRBJ2-1; D is unclear. CDR3 DNA: TGTGCCAGCAGCCAAGAGGGCAAGTCCTACAATGAGCAGTTCTTC. Protein sequence: CASSQEGKSYNEQFF.